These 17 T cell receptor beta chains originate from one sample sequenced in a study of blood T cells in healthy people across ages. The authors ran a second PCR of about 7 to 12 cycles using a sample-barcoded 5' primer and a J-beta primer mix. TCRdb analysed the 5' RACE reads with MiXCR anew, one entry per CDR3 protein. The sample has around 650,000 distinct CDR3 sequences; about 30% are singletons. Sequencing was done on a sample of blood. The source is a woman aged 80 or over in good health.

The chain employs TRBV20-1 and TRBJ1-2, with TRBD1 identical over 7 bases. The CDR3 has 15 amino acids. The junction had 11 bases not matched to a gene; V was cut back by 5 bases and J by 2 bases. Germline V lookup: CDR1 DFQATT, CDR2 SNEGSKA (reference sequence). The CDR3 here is CSAPTRQGGNYGYTF. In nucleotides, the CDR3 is TGCAGTGCTCCCACCAGACAGGGAGGCAACTATGGCTACACCTTC.

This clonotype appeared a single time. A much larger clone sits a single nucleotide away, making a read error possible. CDR3 in DNA: TGTGCCAGCAGCCACCGGGAGAACTATGGCTACACCTTC. Translated, it gives CASSHRENYGYTF. The gene calls are TRBV4-2 and TRBJ1-2; D is undetermined. The germline V and J ends were trimmed by 3 bases and 2 bases, with 7 bases remaining between them. CDR3 length: 13 amino acids. Per germline, CDR1 LGHNA and CDR2 YNFKEQ.

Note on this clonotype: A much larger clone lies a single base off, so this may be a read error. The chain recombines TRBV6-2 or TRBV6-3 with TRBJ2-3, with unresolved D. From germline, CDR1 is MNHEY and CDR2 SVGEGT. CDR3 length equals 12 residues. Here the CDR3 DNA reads TGTGCCGGCAGTTATTGGGGAGATACGCAGTATTTT. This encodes CAGSYWGDTQYF.

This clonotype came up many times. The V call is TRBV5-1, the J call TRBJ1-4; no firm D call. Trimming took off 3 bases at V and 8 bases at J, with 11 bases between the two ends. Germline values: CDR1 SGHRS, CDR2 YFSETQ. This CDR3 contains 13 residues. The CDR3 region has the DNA TGCGCCAGCAGCTGGACCCTCGGGGAAAAACTGTTTTTT. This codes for CASSWTLGEKLFF.

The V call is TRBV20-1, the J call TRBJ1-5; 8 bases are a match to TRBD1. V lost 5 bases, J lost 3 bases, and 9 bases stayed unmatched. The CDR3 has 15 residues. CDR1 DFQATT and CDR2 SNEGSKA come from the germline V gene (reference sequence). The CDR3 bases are TGCAGTGCTCGCACGACAGGGGCCACCAATCAGCCCCAGCATTTT. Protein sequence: CSARTTGATNQPQHF.

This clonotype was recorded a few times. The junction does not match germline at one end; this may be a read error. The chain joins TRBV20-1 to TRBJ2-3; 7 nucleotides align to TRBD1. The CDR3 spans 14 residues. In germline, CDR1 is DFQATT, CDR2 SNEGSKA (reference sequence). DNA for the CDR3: TGCAGTGCTAGAGGACATGTTAGGACAGGTACGCAGTATTTT. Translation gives CSARGHVRTGTQYF.

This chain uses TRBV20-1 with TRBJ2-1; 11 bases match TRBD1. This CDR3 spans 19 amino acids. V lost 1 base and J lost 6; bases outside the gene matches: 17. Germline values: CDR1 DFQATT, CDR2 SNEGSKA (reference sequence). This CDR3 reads CSARGYRDRGIRLVNEQFF. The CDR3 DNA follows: TGCAGTGCTAGAGGATACCGGGACAGGGGGATAAGGTTGGTCAATGAGCAGTTCTTC.

The CDR3 reads CATSKGLAGGADTQYF. The CDR3 bases are TGTGCCACCAGCAAGGGACTAGCGGGAGGGGCAGATACGCAGTATTTT. The chain links TRBV15 to TRBJ2-3; TRBD2 matches 16 bases. This CDR3 has 16 amino acids. CDR1 and CDR2 from the germline V gene are LNHNV and YYDKDF (reference sequence). V gave up 4 bases and J gave up 4 bases; unmatched junction bases: 2.

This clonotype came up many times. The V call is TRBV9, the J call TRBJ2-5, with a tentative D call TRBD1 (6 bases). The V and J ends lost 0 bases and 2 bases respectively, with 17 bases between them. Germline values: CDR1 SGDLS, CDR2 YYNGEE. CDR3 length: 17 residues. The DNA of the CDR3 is TGTGCCAGCAGCGTAGACCCACCACAGGGCGTACAAGAGACCCAGTACTTC. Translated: CASSVDPPQGVQETQYF.

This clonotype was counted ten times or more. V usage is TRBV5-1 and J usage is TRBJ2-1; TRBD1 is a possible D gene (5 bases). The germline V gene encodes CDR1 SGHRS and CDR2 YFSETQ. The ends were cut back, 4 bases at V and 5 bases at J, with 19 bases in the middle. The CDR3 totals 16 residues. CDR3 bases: TGCGCCAGCAGCACCCTCATCGACAGCCACAACAATGAGCAGTTCTTC. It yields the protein CASSTLIDSHNNEQFF.

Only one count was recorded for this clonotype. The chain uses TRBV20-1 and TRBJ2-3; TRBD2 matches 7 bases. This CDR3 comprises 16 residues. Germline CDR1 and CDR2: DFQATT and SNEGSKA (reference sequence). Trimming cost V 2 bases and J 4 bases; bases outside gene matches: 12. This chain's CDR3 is CSARKRLGGSSDTQYF. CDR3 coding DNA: TGCAGTGCTAGAAAGCGCCTCGGCGGGAGTTCAGATACGCAGTATTTT.

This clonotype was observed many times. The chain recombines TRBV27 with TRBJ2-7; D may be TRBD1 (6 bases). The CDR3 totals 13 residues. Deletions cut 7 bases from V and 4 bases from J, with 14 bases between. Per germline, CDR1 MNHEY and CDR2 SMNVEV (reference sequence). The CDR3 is CASTQQGRYEQYF. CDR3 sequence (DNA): TGTGCCAGCACTCAACAGGGTCGGTACGAGCAGTACTTC.

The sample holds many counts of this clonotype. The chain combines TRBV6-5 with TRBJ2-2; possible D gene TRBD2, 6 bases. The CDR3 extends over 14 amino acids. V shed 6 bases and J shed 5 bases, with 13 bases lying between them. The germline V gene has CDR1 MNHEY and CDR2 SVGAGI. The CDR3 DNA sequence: TGTGCCAGCAGCCTTTTTCTAGCGACCGGGGAGCTGTTTTTT. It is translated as CASSLFLATGELFF.

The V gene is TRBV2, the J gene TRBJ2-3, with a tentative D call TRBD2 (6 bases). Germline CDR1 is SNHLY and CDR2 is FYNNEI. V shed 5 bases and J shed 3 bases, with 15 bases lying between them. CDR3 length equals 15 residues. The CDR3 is CASSRRDLTTDTQYF. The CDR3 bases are TGTGCCAGCAGTCGACGGGACTTAACGACAGATACGCAGTATTTT.

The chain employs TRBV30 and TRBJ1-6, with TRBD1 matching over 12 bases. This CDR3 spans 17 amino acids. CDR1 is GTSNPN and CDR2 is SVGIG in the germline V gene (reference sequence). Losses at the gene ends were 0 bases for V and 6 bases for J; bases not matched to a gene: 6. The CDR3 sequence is CAWSVLGGQGANSPLHF. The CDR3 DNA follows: TGTGCCTGGAGTGTACTAGGGGGACAGGGGGCTAATTCACCCCTCCACTTT.

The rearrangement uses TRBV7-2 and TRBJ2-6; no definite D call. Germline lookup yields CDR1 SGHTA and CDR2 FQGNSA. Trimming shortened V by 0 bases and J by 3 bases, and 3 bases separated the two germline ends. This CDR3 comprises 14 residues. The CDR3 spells CASSLAGGANVLTF. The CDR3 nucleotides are TGTGCCAGCAGCTTAGCGGGTGGGGCCAACGTCCTGACTTTC.

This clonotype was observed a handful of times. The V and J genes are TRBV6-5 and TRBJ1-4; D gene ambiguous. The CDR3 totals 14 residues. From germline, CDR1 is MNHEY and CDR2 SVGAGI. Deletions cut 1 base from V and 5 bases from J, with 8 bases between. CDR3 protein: CASSYLGRNEKLFF. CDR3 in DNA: TGTGCCAGCAGTTACTTAGGAAGGAATGAAAAACTGTTTTTT.